The 22 T cell receptor beta chains below were found in one sample sequenced in a study of technical replicates of blood from a few donors. This table comes from immunoSEQ multiplex PCR, and its TCRdb copy is limited to in-frame clones, with some not included. This sample carries tens of thousands of clones, roughly 90% of them seen once, and the ten largest clones take 4% to 5%. Sequenced material: PBMCs. The receptors were gathered from a human donor in good health. Some clones in this sample may be carry-over from other donors' samples.

This clone is a singleton in its sample. This rearrangement joins TRBV5-6 to TRBJ1-5; 8 bases fit TRBD1. With V trimmed by 3 bases and J by 5 bases, 10 bases remained unmatched. This CDR3 spans 16 amino acids. Germline CDR1 reads SGHDT; CDR2 reads YYEEEE. The chain's CDR3 is CASSSQIAGGDQPQHF. The CDR3 DNA follows: TGTGCCAGCAGCTCTCAGATTGCAGGGGGCGATCAGCCCCAGCATTTT.

This clone was detected a few times. The V call is TRBV2, the J call TRBJ2-2, with 8 bases that match TRBD1. The length of the CDR3 is 14 residues. With V trimmed by 7 bases and J by 5 bases, 6 bases remained unmatched. CDR1 is SNHLY and CDR2 is FYNNEI in the germline V gene. The DNA of the CDR3 is TGTGCCAGCACCGGACAGGGAAGGACCGGGGAGCTGTTTTTT. Protein product: CASTGQGRTGELFF.

This chain joins TRBV5-1 and TRBJ2-7, with TRBD2 as a possible D gene (6 bases). The CDR3 sequence is 15 residues long. V was clipped by 6 bases and J by 7 bases, with 23 bases between them. Looked up from germline, CDR1 is SGHRS and CDR2 is YFSETQ. The CDR3 loop is CASKASSGGLREQYF. In DNA, the CDR3 is TGCGCCAGCAAAGCTTCGTCAGGAGGGTTGAGGGAGCAGTACTTC.

V and J are TRBV19 and TRBJ1-5, with D possibly matching TRBD1 (6 bases). CDR3 length equals 15 residues. Germline values: CDR1 LNHDA, CDR2 SQIVND (reference sequence). Trimming shortened V by 3 bases and J by 4 bases, and 13 bases separated the two germline ends. CDR3 coding DNA: TGTGCCAGTAGTATGGGTCGGACAGCGAATCAGCCCCAGCATTTT. It yields the protein CASSMGRTANQPQHF.

This rearrangement joins TRBV29-1 to TRBJ2-1; 11 bases are a match to TRBD1. V lost 8 bases and J lost 4; bases outside the gene matches: 4. Germline V CDR1 and CDR2: SQVTM, ANQGSEA. The CDR3 spans 13 residues. CDR3 in DNA: TGCAGCTCGGGGACAGGGGGATACAATGAGCAGTTCTTC. Amino acid sequence: CSSGTGGYNEQFF.

The gene calls are TRBV5-6 and TRBJ2-7; weak D call: TRBD2 (6 bases). Germline CDR1 and CDR2: SGHDT and YYEEEE. The ends were cut back, 4 bases at V and 2 bases at J, with 13 bases in the middle. This CDR3 contains 14 residues. This CDR3 reads CASSPGTGAYEQYF. DNA of the CDR3: TGTGCCAGCAGCCCGGGGACGGGAGCCTACGAGCAGTACTTC.

This chain connects TRBV7-9 to TRBJ1-1; D possibly corresponds to TRBD1 (6 bases). With 2 bases removed from V and 10 bases from J, the gap between germline ends came to 14 bases. This CDR3 is built from 13 residues. The V gene's germline CDR1 is SEHNR and CDR2 FQNEAQ (reference sequence). The CDR3 here is CASSLRGGAVAFF. CDR3 DNA sequence: TGTGCCAGCAGCTTAAGGGGGGGCGCGGTAGCTTTCTTT.

This chain links TRBV9 with TRBJ1-4, with 8 bases identical to TRBD1. Trimming at V came to 3 bases and at J to 3 bases, leaving 4 bases not matched to a gene. In germline, CDR1 is SGDLS, CDR2 YYNGEE. The CDR3 is made up of 15 amino acids. In DNA, the CDR3 is TGTGCCAGCAGCGGCCGGACAGGGTCTAATGAAAAACTGTTTTTT. Amino acid sequence: CASSGRTGSNEKLFF. Full variable domain (remainder filled in from reference TRBV9 and TRBJ1-4): DSGVTQTPKHLITATGQRVTLRCSPRSGDLSVYWYQQSLDQGLQFLIQYYNGEERAKGNILERFSAQQFPDLHSELNLSSLELGDSALYFCASSGRTGSNEKLFFGSGTQLSVL.

The table lists this clone with a few counts. Different DNA sequences within this sample yield the same CDR3. The chain recombines TRBV7-2 with TRBJ2-3; TRBD2 agrees at 11 bases. Losses at the gene ends were 4 bases for V and 4 bases for J; bases not matched to a gene: 4. Germline lookup yields CDR1 SGHTA and CDR2 FQGNSA. This CDR3 is 15 amino acids long. In nucleotides, the CDR3 is TGTGCCAGCAGCTCACTAGCGGGGGCCCCAGATACGCAGTATTTT. It encodes CASSSLAGAPDTQYF. The complete variable domain, with remaining parts taken from reference TRBV7-2 and TRBJ2-3, reads GAGVSQSPSNKVTEKGKDVELRCDPISGHTALYWYRQSLGQGLEFLIYFQGNSAPDKSGLPSDRFSAERTGGSVSTLTIQRTQQEDSAVYLCASSSLAGAPDTQYFGPGTRLTVL.

The V and J genes are TRBV2 and TRBJ2-7; the D gene is possibly TRBD2 (7 bases). Deletions cut 5 bases from V and 3 bases from J, with 17 bases between. This CDR3 region has 15 residues. Germline V lookup: CDR1 SNHLY, CDR2 FYNNEI. CDR3 sequence: CASSFPRGGLYEQYF. The DNA for the CDR3 is TGTGCCAGCAGTTTCCCTAGGGGGGGACTCTACGAGCAGTACTTC.

The V and J genes are TRBV11-2 and TRBJ1-2, with D tentatively TRBD1 (6 bases). Trimming stripped 5 bases from V and 2 bases from J, with 12 bases between. The germline V gene has CDR1 SGHAT and CDR2 FQNNGV. The CDR3 has 14 residues. CDR3 protein: CASSPTGTNYGYTF. The CDR3 nucleotides read TGTGCCAGCAGCCCGACCGGGACAAACTATGGCTACACCTTC.

Concerning this clone: At one end the junction does not follow the germline gene, possibly because of a read error. The chain carries TRBV13 and TRBJ2-7, with D maybe TRBD2 (7 bases). Germline values: CDR1 PRHDT, CDR2 FYEKMQ (reference sequence). The CDR3 extends over 17 amino acids. This CDR3 reads CASSPRGRGTSSNEQYF. DNA of the CDR3: TGTGCCAGCAGCCCCCGGGGGCGGGGGACTTCCTCCAACGAGCAGTACTTC.

The chain combines TRBV13 with TRBJ2-7, with TRBD2 identical over 9 bases. With V trimmed by 3 bases and J by 0 bases, 6 bases remained unmatched. Germline CDR1 PRHDT, CDR2 FYEKMQ (reference sequence). The CDR3 has 16 residues. The CDR3 region is CASSFGGRALSYEQYF. CDR3 nucleotide sequence: TGTGCCAGCAGCTTTGGCGGGAGGGCCCTCTCCTACGAGCAGTACTTC.

The chain recombines TRBV5-4 with TRBJ2-7, with D possibly being TRBD2 (5 bases). Germline-derived CDR1 and CDR2 are SGHNT and YYREEE (reference sequence). Deletions cut 1 base from V and 5 bases from J, with 16 bases between. The CDR3 has 15 amino acids. CDR3 nucleotide sequence: TGTGCCAGCAGCTTGAGGTCGGGGTTAAGGAACGAGCAGTACTTC. It specifies CASSLRSGLRNEQYF.

The rearrangement links TRBV29-1 to TRBJ2-3; D might be TRBD1 (6 bases). This CDR3 is 17 amino acids long. Trimming pared 6 bases from V and 1 base from J, leaving 23 bases between. The V gene's germline CDR1 is SQVTM and CDR2 ANQGSEA. In DNA form, the CDR3 reads TGCAGCGTCCTCCGGGACGGACAGTTTTTGCGCACAGATACGCAGTATTTT. Translated, it gives CSVLRDGQFLRTDTQYF.

This sequence joins TRBV4-2 and TRBJ2-5; TRBD2 might be the D (6 bases). The CDR3 is made up of 14 amino acids. CDR1 LGHNA and CDR2 YNFKEQ come from the germline V gene. V lost 2 bases, J lost 7 bases, and 14 bases lay in between. The CDR3 region has the DNA TGTGCCAGCAGCCAACTCCGGGGAGGAGGGACCCAGTACTTC. Translation gives CASSQLRGGGTQYF.

Only one count was recorded for this clone. CDR3 bases: TGTGCCAGCAGCAATAGGGGCATCTCTGGAAACACCATATATTTT. It yields the protein CASSNRGISGNTIYF. This chain uses TRBV7-9 with TRBJ1-3; D is possibly TRBD1 (5 bases). CDR1 is SEHNR and CDR2 is FQNEAQ in the germline V gene (reference sequence). This CDR3 spans 15 amino acids. V was clipped by 5 bases and J by 0 bases, with 11 bases between them.

CDR3 DNA sequence: TGTGCCAGCAGCCTATACAGTGGGTCTGGAAACACCATATATTTT. This encodes CASSLYSGSGNTIYF. The chain recombines TRBV7-9 with TRBJ1-3; D uncertain. This CDR3 is 15 amino acids long. The germline V and J ends were trimmed by 5 bases and 1 base, with 12 bases remaining between them. The V gene's germline CDR1 is SEHNR and CDR2 FQNEAQ (reference sequence). The full variable domain, completed using reference TRBV7-9 and TRBJ1-3, is DTGVSQNPRHKITKRGQNVTFRCDPISEHNRLYWYRQTLGQGPEFLTYFQNEAQLEKSRLLSDRFSAERPKGSFSTLEIQRTEQGDSAMYLCASSLYSGSGNTIYFGEGSWLTVV.

This clone was counted a few times. The V and J genes are TRBV19 and TRBJ1-1; D might be TRBD1 (5 bases). CDR1 LNHDA and CDR2 SQIVND come from the germline V gene (reference sequence). The V end was cut by 5 bases, the J end by 6 bases, with 28 bases between. CDR3 length: 18 amino acids. The CDR3 DNA sequence: TGTGCCAGTAGTCCCTGGGCCCTTCGTACTGATCAGGGATCTGAAGCTTTCTTT. It encodes CASSPWALRTDQGSEAFF.

This chain links TRBV19 with TRBJ2-7, with 7 bases identical to TRBD1. Germline-derived CDR1 and CDR2 are LNHDA and SQIVND (reference sequence). This CDR3 is 15 amino acids long. With 5 bases clipped from V and 0 bases from J, the junction kept 7 bases outside the gene matches. The CDR3 bases are TGTGCCAGTAGTCCCTTCGGACAGGCCTCCTACGAGCAGTACTTC. This codes for CASSPFGQASYEQYF.

The chain recombines TRBV13 with TRBJ2-1, with D possibly TRBD2 on 5 matching bases. V was clipped by 5 bases and J by 8 bases, with 19 bases between them. This CDR3 region has 15 residues. CDR1 is PRHDT and CDR2 is FYEKMQ in the germline V gene (reference sequence). In DNA form, the CDR3 reads TGTGCCAGCAGCCAAGAAACGAGGCCGCGGGATGAGCAGTTCTTC. It specifies CASSQETRPRDEQFF.

Sample share makes this clone medium-sized. Distinct nucleotide sequences in the sample also encode this CDR3. The rearrangement links TRBV5-1 to TRBJ2-1, with 10 bases lining up with TRBD2. V lost 3 bases and J lost 4; bases outside the gene matches: 1. The CDR3 contains 14 residues. Germline V gives CDR1 SGHRS, CDR2 YFSETQ. The CDR3 protein is CASSSSGGYNEQFF. In DNA form, the CDR3 reads TGCGCCAGCAGCTCTAGCGGGGGATACAATGAGCAGTTCTTC.